The 7 T cell receptor beta chains below all came from one sample that was sequenced in a study of graft-versus-host responses after intestinal transplantation. Graft-derived tissue was subjected to processing to liberate intraepithelial and lamina propria lymphocytes. The assay was immunoSEQ multiplex PCR, and TCRdb's table has in-frame clones only and misses some. The table shows some 7,200 clones, with more than 60% occurring only once. The sequencing here drew on ileum tissue, taken approximately 50 days after transplant. These receptors were collected from a human patient who received an intestinal transplant, so some T cells may come from the graft donor.

The chain links TRBV6-1 to TRBJ2-7; 10 bases align to TRBD2. The CDR3 totals 14 residues. The germline gives CDR1 MNHNS, CDR2 SASEGT. V trimming: 4 bases; J trimming: 0 bases; junction bases outside the gene matches: 0. The CDR3 bases are TGTGCCAGCAGTGGGACTAGCGGCTCCTACGAGCAGTACGTC. It codes for CASSGTSGSYEQYV.

This clone appeared a single time. This chain joins TRBV18 and TRBJ2-1; 7 bases line up with TRBD1. This CDR3 is built from 16 residues. Germline V gene lookup returns CDR1 KGHSH and CDR2 LQKENI. With 1 base clipped from V and 0 bases from J, the junction kept 3 bases outside the gene matches. The CDR3: CASSPQDRASYNEQFF. CDR3 DNA: TGTGCCAGCTCACCACAAGACAGGGCCTCCTACAATGAGCAGTTCTTC.

The J gene is TRBJ1-5, the V gene TRBV7-6; 8 nucleotides line up with TRBD1. The length of the CDR3 is 14 residues. CDR1 is SGHVS and CDR2 is FNYEAQ in the germline V gene. J lost 5 bases, V lost 1 base, and 1 base had no gene match. CDR3 in amino acids: CASSLEQGDQPQHF. The CDR3, as DNA: TGTGCCAGCAGCTTAGAACAGGGGGATCAGCCCCAGCATTTT.

The gene calls are TRBV7-6 and TRBJ2-1; TRBD2 agrees at 10 bases. J lost 5 bases, V lost 4 bases, and 8 bases had no gene match. This CDR3 has 16 residues. The germline V gene encodes CDR1 SGHVS and CDR2 FNYEAQ. CDR3 in DNA: TGTGCCAGCAGCTCTGAACGGACTAGCGGCAACAATGAGCAGTTCTTC. Translation gives CASSSERTSGNNEQFF.

V gene TRBV11-2 combines with J gene TRBJ1-4; 7 nucleotides agree with TRBD1. Germline V gene data show CDR1 as SGHAT and CDR2 as FQNNGV. CDR3 length: 15 residues. With 5 bases clipped from V and 0 bases from J, the junction kept 3 bases outside the gene matches. CDR3 sequence: CASSATGATNEKLFF. Here the CDR3 DNA reads TGTGCCAGCAGCGCCACAGGGGCAACTAATGAAAAACTGTTTTTT. Drawing the rest from reference TRBV11-2 and TRBJ1-4, the complete variable domain is EAGVAQSPRYKIIEKRQSVAFWCNPISGHATLYWYQQILGQGPKLLIQFQNNGVVDDSQLPKDRFSAERLKGVDSTLKIQPAKLEDSAVYLCASSATGATNEKLFFGSGTQLSVL.

The count of this clone is one. The chain carries TRBV5-4 and TRBJ1-1, with 11 bases fitting TRBD1. J was trimmed by 5 bases and V by 4 bases; bases with no gene match: 10. The length of the CDR3 is 16 residues. The germline CDR1 and CDR2 sequences are SGHNT and YYREEE (reference sequence). In nucleotides, the CDR3 is TGTGCCAGCAGCGCAGGACAGGGGGCGCGGAGGACTGAAGCTTTCTTT. It yields the protein CASSAGQGARRTEAFF. Drawing the rest from reference TRBV5-4 and TRBJ1-1, the complete variable domain is ETGVTQSPTHLIKTRGQQVTLRCSSQSGHNTVSWYQQALGQGPQFIFQYYREEENGRGNFPPRFSGLQFPNYSSELNVNALELDDSALYLCASSAGQGARRTEAFFGQGTRLTVV.

The rearrangement joins TRBV5-8 to TRBJ2-5; 9 nucleotides agree with TRBD2. Trimming took 4 bases from V and 1 from J; bases not matched to a gene: 5. This CDR3 comprises 15 residues. Germline V gene lookup returns CDR1 SGHTS and CDR2 YDEGEE. CDR3 region: CASSPVAGAQETQYF. DNA of the CDR3: TGTGCCAGCAGCCCCGTAGCGGGGGCCCAAGAGACCCAGTACTTC.